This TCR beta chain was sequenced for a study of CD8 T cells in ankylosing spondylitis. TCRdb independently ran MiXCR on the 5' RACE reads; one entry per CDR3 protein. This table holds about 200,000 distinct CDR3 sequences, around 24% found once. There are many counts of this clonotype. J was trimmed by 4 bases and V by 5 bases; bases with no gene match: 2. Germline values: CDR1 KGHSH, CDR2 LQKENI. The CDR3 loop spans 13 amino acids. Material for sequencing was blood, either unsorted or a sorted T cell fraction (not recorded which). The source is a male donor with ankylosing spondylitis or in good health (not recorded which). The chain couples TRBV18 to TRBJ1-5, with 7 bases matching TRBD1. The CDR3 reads CASSTQGNQPQHF. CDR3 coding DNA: TGTGCCAGCTCAACACAGGGGAATCAGCCCCAGCATTTT.